This T cell receptor beta chain was observed in a study of OX40 agonist ivuxolimab in advanced cancers. Study details: Of the participants, approximately 38% had some prior anti-PD-1, anti-PD-L1 or anti-CTLA-4 therapy, which was allowed. Overall study results and limits: Circulating CD4+ and CD8+ T cells showed clonal expansion by week 6 at 0.1 to 3.0 mg/kg.

In regard to this clone: Its specificity is not known.

Germline lookup yields CDR1 SGHAT and CDR2 FQNNGV. V gave up 0 bases and J gave up 7 bases, with 10 bases separating them. This CDR3 spans 13 amino acids. Libraries were prepared by immunoSEQ multiplex PCR; TCRdb keeps only in-frame clonotypes and omits some of them. Found here are about 28,000 clones, roughly 80% of them singletons; the top ten hold 11%. The starting material was CD4+ or CD8+ T cells sorted from blood, obtained in a trial of the OX40 agonist ivuxolimab. The rearrangement joins TRBV11-2 to TRBJ2-7; D is perhaps TRBD1 (5 bases). This TCR was sampled from an adult with an advanced solid tumor such as melanoma, head and neck, liver or kidney cancer. The CDR3 sequence: CASSLEGAGEQYF. CDR3 DNA sequence: TGTGCCAGCAGCTTAGAAGGGGCAGGAGAGCAGTACTTC.